This T cell receptor (beta chain) was retrieved from a study of blood T cell repertoires in COVID-19. Method: immunoSEQ multiplex PCR; TCRdb's copy keeps in-frame clones and lacks some. The profile shows just under 80,000 clones, approximately 80% of them singletons. V lost 4 bases to trimming and J lost 5 bases; unmatched junction nucleotides: 8. Germline V CDR1 and CDR2: SGHRS, YFSETQ. The CDR3 loop spans 16 amino acids. The TCR originated in a human donor in a cohort sampled during active COVID-19. This rearrangement joins TRBV5-1 to TRBJ1-6; 8 bases match TRBD1. The sequencing input was peripheral blood. CDR3 sequence (DNA): TGCGCCAGCAGCCCCCAACCGACAGGGGATAATTCACCCCTCCACTTT. This gives the protein CASSPQPTGDNSPLHF.